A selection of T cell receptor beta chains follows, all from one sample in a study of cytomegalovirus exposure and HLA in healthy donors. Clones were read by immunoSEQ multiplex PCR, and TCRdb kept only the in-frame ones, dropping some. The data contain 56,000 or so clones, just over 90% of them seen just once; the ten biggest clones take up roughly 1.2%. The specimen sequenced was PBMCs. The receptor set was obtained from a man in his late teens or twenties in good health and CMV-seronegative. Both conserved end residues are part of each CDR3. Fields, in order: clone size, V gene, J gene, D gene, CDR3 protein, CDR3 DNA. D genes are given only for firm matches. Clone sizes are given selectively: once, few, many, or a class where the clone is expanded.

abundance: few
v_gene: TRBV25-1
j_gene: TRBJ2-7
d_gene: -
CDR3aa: CASIQGTSLEQYF
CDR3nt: TGTGCCAGCATACAGGGGACTTCCCTCGAGCAGTACTTC

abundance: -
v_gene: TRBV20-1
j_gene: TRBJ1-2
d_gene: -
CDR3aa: CSARALYGYTF
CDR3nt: TGCAGTGCTAGAGCACTCTATGGCTACACCTTC

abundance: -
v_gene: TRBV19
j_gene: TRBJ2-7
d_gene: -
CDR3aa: CASSIGVDKYEQYF
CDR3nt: TGTGCCAGTAGTATAGGCGTTGACAAATACGAGCAGTACTTC

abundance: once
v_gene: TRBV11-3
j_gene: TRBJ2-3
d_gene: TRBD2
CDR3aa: CASSLAPRGDTQYF
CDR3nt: TGTGCCAGCAGCTTGGCCCCGCGGGGGGATACGCAGTATTTT

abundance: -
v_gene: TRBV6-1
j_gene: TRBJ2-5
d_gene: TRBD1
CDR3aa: CASSEASGGQETQYF
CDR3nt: TGTGCCAGCAGTGAAGCGTCAGGGGGCCAAGAGACCCAGTACTTC

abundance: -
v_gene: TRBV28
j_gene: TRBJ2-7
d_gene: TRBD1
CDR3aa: CASSFPSSGTATRNPYEQYF
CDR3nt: TGTGCCAGCAGTTTTCCCAGCTCCGGGACAGCCACCCGCAACCCCTACGAGCAGTACTTC

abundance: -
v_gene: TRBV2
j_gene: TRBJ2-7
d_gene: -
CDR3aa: CASSEHYEQYF
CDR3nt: TGTGCCAGCAGTGAACACTACGAGCAGTACTTC

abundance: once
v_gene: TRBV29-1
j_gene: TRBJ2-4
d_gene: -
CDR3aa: CSVGQVRNIQYF
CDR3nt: TGCAGCGTTGGTCAGGTTAGAAACATTCAGTACTTC

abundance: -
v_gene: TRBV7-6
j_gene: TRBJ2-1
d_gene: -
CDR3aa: CASSRRSGVYNEQFF
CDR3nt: TGTGCCAGCAGCAGACGTAGCGGAGTGTACAATGAGCAGTTCTTC

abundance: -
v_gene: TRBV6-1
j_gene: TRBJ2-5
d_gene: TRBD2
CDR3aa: CASSEARSGTGTQYF
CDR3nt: TGTGCCAGCAGTGAAGCAAGGAGCGGGACTGGGACCCAGTACTTC

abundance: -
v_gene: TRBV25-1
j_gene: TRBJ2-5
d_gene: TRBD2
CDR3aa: CASSDSGIETQYF
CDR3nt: TGTGCCAGCAGTGACAGCGGGATTGAGACCCAGTACTTC

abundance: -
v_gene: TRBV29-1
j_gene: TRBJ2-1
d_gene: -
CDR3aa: CSVEDHGRGVDEQFF
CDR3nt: TGCAGCGTTGAAGATCACGGCCGCGGGGTGGATGAGCAGTTCTTC

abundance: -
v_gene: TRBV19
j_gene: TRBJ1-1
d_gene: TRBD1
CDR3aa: CASSTSSGTAGNTEAFF
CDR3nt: TGTGCCAGTAGTACCTCCTCCGGGACAGCGGGGAACACTGAAGCTTTCTTT

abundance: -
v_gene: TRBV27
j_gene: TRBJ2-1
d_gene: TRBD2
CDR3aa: CASSLGPGGPSYNEQFF
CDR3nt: TGTGCCAGCAGTTTAGGGCCGGGGGGGCCCTCCTACAATGAGCAGTTCTTC

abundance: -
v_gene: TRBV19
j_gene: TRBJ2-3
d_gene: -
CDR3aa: CASSPRGGTDTQYF
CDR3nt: TGTGCCAGTAGCCCCAGGGGAGGCACAGATACGCAGTATTTT

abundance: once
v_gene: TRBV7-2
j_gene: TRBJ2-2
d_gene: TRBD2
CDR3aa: CASSLQILAGGLTGGELFF
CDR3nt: TGTGCCAGCAGCTTACAAATACTAGCGGGAGGGCTTACTGGCGGGGAGCTGTTTTTT

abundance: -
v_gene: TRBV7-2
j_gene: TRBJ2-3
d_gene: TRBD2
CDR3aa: CASSLGTSGPVVGTQYF
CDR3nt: TGTGCCAGCAGCTTGGGGACTAGCGGGCCTGTTGTTGGTACGCAGTATTTT

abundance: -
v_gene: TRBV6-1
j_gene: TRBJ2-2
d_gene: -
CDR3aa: CASSEALEPGELFF
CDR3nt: TGTGCCAGCAGTGAAGCGCTTGAGCCCGGGGAGCTGTTTTTT

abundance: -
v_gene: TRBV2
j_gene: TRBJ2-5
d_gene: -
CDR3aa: CASILLVPPETQYF
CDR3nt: TGTGCCAGCATTTTATTAGTCCCTCCAGAGACCCAGTACTTC

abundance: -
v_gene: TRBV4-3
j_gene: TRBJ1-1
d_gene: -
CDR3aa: CASSQVTGSVSEAFF
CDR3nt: TGCGCCAGCAGCCAAGTTACAGGGTCCGTTTCTGAAGCTTTCTTT

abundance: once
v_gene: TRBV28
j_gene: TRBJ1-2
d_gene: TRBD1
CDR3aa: CASSLPGTGSLGGYTF
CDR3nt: TGTGCCAGCAGTTTACCGGGGACAGGGTCCCTAGGAGGCTACACCTTC

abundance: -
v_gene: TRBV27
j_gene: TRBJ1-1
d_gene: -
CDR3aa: CASSLLQGGTEAFF
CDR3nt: TGTGCCAGCAGTTTATTGCAGGGCGGCACTGAAGCTTTCTTT

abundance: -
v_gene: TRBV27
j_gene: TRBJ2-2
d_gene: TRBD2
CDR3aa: CASKVQREAGELFF
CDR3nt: TGTGCCAGCAAAGTCCAGCGGGAGGCCGGGGAGCTGTTTTTT

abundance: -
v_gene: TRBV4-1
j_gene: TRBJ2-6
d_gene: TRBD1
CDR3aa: CASSSWLQGTSGANVLTF
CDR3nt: TGCGCCAGCAGCTCGTGGTTACAGGGGACCTCTGGGGCCAACGTCCTGACTTTC

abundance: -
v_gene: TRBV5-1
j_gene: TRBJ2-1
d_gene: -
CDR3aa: CASSLNSPFAYNEQFF
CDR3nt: TGCGCCAGCAGCTTGAATAGCCCCTTTGCCTACAATGAGCAGTTCTTC

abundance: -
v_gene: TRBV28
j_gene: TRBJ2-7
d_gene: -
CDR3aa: CASSLSYSYEQYF
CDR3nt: TGTGCCAGCAGTTTATCCTACTCCTACGAGCAGTACTTC

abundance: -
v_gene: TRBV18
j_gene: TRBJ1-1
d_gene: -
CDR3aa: CASSPYGTLNTEAFF
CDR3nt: TGTGCCAGCTCACCCTACGGGACACTGAACACTGAAGCTTTCTTT

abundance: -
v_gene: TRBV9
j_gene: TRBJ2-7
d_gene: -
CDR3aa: CASSPPGQPYEQYF
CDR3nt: TGTGCCAGCAGCCCTCCGGGACAACCCTACGAGCAGTACTTC

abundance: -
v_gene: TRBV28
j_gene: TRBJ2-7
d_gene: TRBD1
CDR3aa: CASSLNTGTGLFYEQYF
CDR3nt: TGTGCCAGCAGCCTGAACACCGGGACAGGGTTGTTCTACGAGCAGTACTTC

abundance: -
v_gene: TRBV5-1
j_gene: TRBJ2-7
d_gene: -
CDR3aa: CASSFPSSYEQYF
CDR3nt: TGCGCCAGCAGCTTCCCTAGCAGCTACGAGCAGTACTTC

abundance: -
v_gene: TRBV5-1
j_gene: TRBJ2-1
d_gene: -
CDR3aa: CASRDGLGIHEQFF
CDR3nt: TGCGCCAGCAGGGACGGACTTGGGATCCATGAGCAGTTCTTC

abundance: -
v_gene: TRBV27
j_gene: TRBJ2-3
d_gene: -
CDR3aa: CASSSMGGIGPQYF
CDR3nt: TGTGCCAGCAGTTCAATGGGCGGGATTGGGCCGCAGTATTTT

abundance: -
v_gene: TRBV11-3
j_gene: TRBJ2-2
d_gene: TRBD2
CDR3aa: CASSLGLAGDTGELFF
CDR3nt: TGTGCCAGCAGCTTAGGGCTAGCGGGAGACACCGGGGAGCTGTTTTTT

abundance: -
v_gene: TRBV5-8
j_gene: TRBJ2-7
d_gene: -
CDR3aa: CASSLDFRDWGKSEQYF
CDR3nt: TGTGCCAGCAGCTTGGATTTTAGGGACTGGGGGAAGAGCGAGCAGTACTTC

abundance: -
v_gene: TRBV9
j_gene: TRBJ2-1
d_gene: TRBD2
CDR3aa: CASSVRLAGGPEAYNEQFF
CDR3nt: TGTGCCAGCAGCGTCCGACTAGCGGGAGGACCGGAGGCCTACAATGAGCAGTTCTTC

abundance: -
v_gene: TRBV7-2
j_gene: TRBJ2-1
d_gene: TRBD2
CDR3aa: CASSPGTSPRGEQFF
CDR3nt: TGTGCCAGCAGCCCCGGGACTAGCCCCCGGGGTGAGCAGTTCTTC

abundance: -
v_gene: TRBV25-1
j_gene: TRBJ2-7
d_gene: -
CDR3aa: CASTSMREQYF
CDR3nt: TGTGCCAGCACCTCTATGCGTGAGCAGTACTTC

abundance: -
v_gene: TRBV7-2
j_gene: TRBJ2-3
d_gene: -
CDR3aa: CASSLVYRAGAKDTQYF
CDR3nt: TGTGCCAGCAGCTTAGTCTACCGGGCGGGGGCCAAAGATACGCAGTATTTT

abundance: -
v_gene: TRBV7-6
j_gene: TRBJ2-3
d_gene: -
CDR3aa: CASSPLPPPADTQYF
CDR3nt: TGTGCCAGCAGCCCCTTGCCCCCCCCGGCAGATACGCAGTATTTT

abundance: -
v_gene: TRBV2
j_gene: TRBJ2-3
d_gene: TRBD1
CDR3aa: CASSRDRGSTTDTQYF
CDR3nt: TGTGCCAGCAGTCGGGACAGGGGTTCGACAACAGATACGCAGTATTTT

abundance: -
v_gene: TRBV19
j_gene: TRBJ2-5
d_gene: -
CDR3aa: CASSVAGETVEETQYF
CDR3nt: TGTGCCAGTAGTGTCGCGGGCGAGACCGTGGAAGAGACCCAGTACTTC

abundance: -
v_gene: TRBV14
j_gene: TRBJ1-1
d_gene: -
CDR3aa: CASSQDSGRAEAFF
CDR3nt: TGTGCCAGCAGCCAAGATTCGGGCAGGGCTGAAGCTTTCTTT

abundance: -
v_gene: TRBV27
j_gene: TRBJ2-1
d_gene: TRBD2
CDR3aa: CASSPHSGRDYNEQFF
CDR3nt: TGTGCCAGCAGTCCACATAGCGGGAGGGATTACAATGAGCAGTTCTTC

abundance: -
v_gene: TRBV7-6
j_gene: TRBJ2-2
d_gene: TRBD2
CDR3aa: CASSLGPAGGQRGELFF
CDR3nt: TGTGCCAGCAGCTTAGGACCAGCGGGAGGCCAGAGGGGGGAGCTGTTTTTT

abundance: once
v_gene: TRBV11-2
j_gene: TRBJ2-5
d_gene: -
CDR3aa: CASSSYRGETQYF
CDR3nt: TGTGCCAGCAGCTCATATAGGGGCGAGACCCAGTACTTC

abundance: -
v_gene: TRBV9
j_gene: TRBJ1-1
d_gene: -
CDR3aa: CASSEHPGAGPTEAFF
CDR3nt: TGTGCCAGCAGCGAGCATCCGGGAGCAGGTCCAACTGAAGCTTTCTTT

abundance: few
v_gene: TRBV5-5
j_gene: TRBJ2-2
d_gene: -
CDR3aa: CASSLAGITGELFF
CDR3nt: TGTGCCAGCAGCTTGGCAGGGATCACCGGGGAGCTGTTTTTT